Each of the 27 T cell receptor beta chains below was sequenced from the same sample in a study of T-cell reconstitution after alpha-beta-depleted transplantation in children. The TCRbeta library was prepared with unique molecular identifiers. TCRdb independently ran MiXCR on the PCR reads; one entry per CDR3 protein. The sample includes about 580,000 distinct CDR3 sequences, roughly a quarter seen only once; the top ten take 30% to 45%. Sequencing was performed on PBMCs, taken before TCRalphabeta/CD19-depleted stem cell transplant. These receptors all stem from a boy in the first two years of life with Wiskott-Aldrich syndrome, due to receive a stem cell transplant.

The CDR3 reads CASSLGARGGTRGETQYF. CDR3 coding DNA: TGTGCCAGCAGCTTGGGCGCCCGTGGAGGCACCCGGGGAGAGACCCAGTACTTC. The chain carries TRBV7-6 and TRBJ2-5; TRBD2 might be the D (5 bases). With 3 bases removed from V and 4 bases from J, the gap between germline ends came to 24 bases. The germline V gene encodes CDR1 SGHVS and CDR2 FNYEAQ. The CDR3 extends over 18 amino acids.

This chain joins TRBV20-1 and TRBJ1-1; perhaps TRBD1 as D (6 bases). Germline V gene data show CDR1 as DFQATT and CDR2 as SNEGSKA (reference sequence). This CDR3 has 14 residues. Trimming stripped 4 bases from V and 2 bases from J, with 14 bases between. CDR3 in DNA: TGCAGTGCTAACTCGGCCAGGGGAAACACTGAAGCTTTCTTT. Its protein is CSANSARGNTEAFF.

This sequence joins TRBV29-1 and TRBJ2-3, with a possible D match to TRBD1 (5 bases). This CDR3 is 13 amino acids long. Germline-derived CDR1 and CDR2 are SQVTM and ANQGSEA. The ends were cut back, 2 bases at V and 2 bases at J, with 8 bases in the middle. CDR3 residues: CSVERGFTDTQYF. DNA for the CDR3: TGCAGCGTTGAAAGGGGATTCACAGATACGCAGTATTTT.

The chain carries TRBV28 and TRBJ2-1; 7 nucleotides line up with TRBD2. Germline loops: CDR1 MDHEN, CDR2 SYDVKM. The CDR3 extends over 19 amino acids. V gave up 1 base and J gave up 7 bases; unmatched junction bases: 19. DNA for the CDR3: TGTGCCAGCAGTTTATTTACGGGGGGTCTCGGGAGAGGGTGGAATGAGCAGTTCTTC. Its protein product is CASSLFTGGLGRGWNEQFF.

This clonotype has only a few counts. The rearrangement links TRBV30 to TRBJ1-4; D possibly corresponds to TRBD1 (6 bases). V gave up 5 bases and J gave up 7 bases, with 14 bases separating them. Germline CDR1 is GTSNPN and CDR2 is SVGIG (reference sequence). CDR3 size: 13 residues. The chain's CDR3 is CAWGQNFFEKLFF. The CDR3 DNA reads as TGTGCCTGGGGACAGAATTTCTTTGAAAAACTGTTTTTT.

The V and J genes are TRBV20-1 and TRBJ1-1, with D perhaps matching TRBD1 (6 bases). Trimming took 4 bases from V and 0 from J, leaving 12 bases between them. This CDR3 has 14 residues. The germline CDR1 and CDR2 sequences are DFQATT and SNEGSKA (reference sequence). The CDR3: CSANDRTLNTEAFF. For the CDR3, the DNA is TGCAGTGCTAACGACAGGACTTTGAACACTGAAGCTTTCTTT.

This clonotype showed up just a few times. This chain joins TRBV5-1 and TRBJ2-4; TRBD1 is a possible D gene (6 bases). The CDR3 is 14 residues long. V lost 0 bases and J lost 9, with 13 bases in between. Germline V lookup: CDR1 SGHRS, CDR2 YFSETQ. The CDR3 is CASSLDRAVSIQYF. The CDR3 bases are TGCGCCAGCAGCTTGGACAGGGCGGTGAGCATTCAGTACTTC. The variable domain in full, with the rest retrieved from reference TRBV5-1 and TRBJ2-4, is KAGVTQTPRYLIKTRGQQVTLSCSPISGHRSVSWYQQTPGQGLQFLFEYFSETQRNKGNFPGRFSGRQFSNSRSEMNVSTLELGDSALYLCASSLDRAVSIQYFGAGTRLSVL.

The chain carries TRBV20-1 and TRBJ2-5; D is uncertain. V was clipped by 0 bases and J by 2 bases, with 10 bases between them. The CDR3 consists of 14 residues. Germline loops: CDR1 DFQATT, CDR2 SNEGSKA (reference sequence). The CDR3 region is CSARDSGLQETQYF. The CDR3 bases are TGCAGTGCTAGAGATTCCGGCTTACAAGAGACCCAGTACTTC.

A few counts support this clonotype. The chain combines TRBV12-3 or TRBV12-4 with TRBJ2-5; D uncertain. V shed 5 bases and J shed 0 bases, with 10 bases lying between them. The CDR3 consists of 14 residues. The CDR3 spells CASSPRTNQETQYF. The CDR3 bases are TGTGCCAGCAGTCCCCGGACCAACCAAGAGACCCAGTACTTC.

V gene TRBV5-1 combines with J gene TRBJ1-2; TRBD1 matches 7 bases. The J segment lost 2 bases and the V segment lost 2 bases, leaving 9 bases of the junction unmatched. CDR1 is SGHRS and CDR2 is YFSETQ in the germline V gene. The CDR3 spans 16 residues. CDR3 protein: CASSFTQLQGNYGYTF. CDR3 coding DNA: TGCGCCAGCAGCTTCACTCAATTACAGGGGAACTATGGCTACACCTTC.

This chain joins TRBV12-3 or TRBV12-4 and TRBJ2-1, with 11 bases that match TRBD2. The trim removed 4 bases at V and 2 bases at J, leaving 4 bases unmatched. The CDR3 covers 16 residues. The CDR3 protein is CASSSPSGRPYNEQFF. The CDR3 DNA reads TGTGCCAGCAGTTCCCCTAGCGGGAGGCCCTACAATGAGCAGTTCTTC.

In this sample, this clonotype turned up a few times. V and J are TRBV10-3 and TRBJ2-7, with 8 positions matching TRBD1. In germline, CDR1 is ENHRY, CDR2 SYGVKD. J gave up 6 bases and V 6 bases, and 1 base lay outside the gene matches. The CDR3 totals 11 residues. The DNA for the CDR3 is TGTGCCATCAGCACAGGGGGCGAGCAGTACTTC. Its protein product is CAISTGGEQYF.

This clonotype was detected only a few times. The gene calls are TRBV5-1 and TRBJ2-7, with D possibly being TRBD1 or TRBD2 (5 bases each). Per germline, CDR1 SGHRS and CDR2 YFSETQ. Deletions cut 3 bases from V and 0 bases from J, with 16 bases between. This CDR3 spans 16 amino acids. The CDR3 DNA sequence: TGCGCCAGCAGCTCAACACAGGCCCGGGGCTCCTACGAGCAGTACTTC. It translates to CASSSTQARGSYEQYF.

This clonotype was seen a few times. V usage is TRBV20-1 and J usage is TRBJ2-5; no firm D call. Trimming shortened V by 1 base and J by 4 bases, and 13 bases separated the two germline ends. Germline V lookup: CDR1 DFQATT, CDR2 SNEGSKA (reference sequence). The CDR3 consists of 14 residues. The CDR3 here is CSARGPTAAETQYF. DNA for the CDR3: TGCAGTGCTAGAGGACCAACAGCTGCAGAGACCCAGTACTTC.

There are a few counts of this clonotype. The rearrangement uses TRBV5-1 and TRBJ2-4; TRBD1 matches at 9 bases. Germline CDR1 and CDR2: SGHRS and YFSETQ. This CDR3 contains 15 residues. With V trimmed by 4 bases and J by 3 bases, 5 bases remained unmatched. CDR3 coding DNA: TGCGCCAGCAGCCCTACGGGACAGGGCAAAAACATTCAGTACTTC. Its protein product is CASSPTGQGKNIQYF.

Turning to this clonotype: Sequence at one end of the junction differs from germline and may be a read error. V gene TRBV10-1 combines with J gene TRBJ2-1, with a weak D call TRBD1 (6 bases). This CDR3 has 15 residues. Germline loops: CDR1 WNHNN, CDR2 SYGVQD (reference sequence). The CDR3 sequence: CATSGQRLPTYEQFF. CDR3 sequence (DNA): TGCGCCACCAGTGGACAGAGACTTCCTACCTATGAGCAGTTCTTC.

The rearrangement uses TRBV3-1 and TRBJ2-1; D not resolved. Germline V gives CDR1 LGHDT, CDR2 YNNKEL (reference sequence). Between the trimmed V and J ends, which lost 4 bases and 1 base, there was a span of 11 bases. The CDR3 sequence is 15 residues long. CDR3 loop: CASSLRHLSYNEQFF. The DNA for the CDR3 is TGTGCCAGCAGCCTCCGGCACCTTTCCTACAATGAGCAGTTCTTC.

This clonotype occurred once. J is TRBJ2-5 and V is TRBV7-2; 7 positions match TRBD2. The CDR3 runs to 14 residues. Per the germline V gene, CDR1 is SGHTA and CDR2 is FQGNSA. Trimming at V came to 2 bases and at J to 7 bases, leaving 7 bases not matched to a gene. CDR3 residues: CASSLKAGPVTQYF. CDR3 DNA: TGTGCCAGCAGCTTAAAAGCGGGACCCGTGACCCAGTACTTC. Using reference TRBV7-2 and TRBJ2-5 for the parts outside the CDR3, the full variable domain is GAGVSQSPSNKVTEKGKDVELRCDPISGHTALYWYRQSLGQGLEFLIYFQGNSAPDKSGLPSDRFSAERTGGSVSTLTIQRTQQEDSAVYLCASSLKAGPVTQYFGPGTRLLVL.

CDR3 bases: TGCAGTGCCCACCAGACCGGGCGGCGGAACACTGAAGCTTTCTTT. Translation gives CSAHQTGRRNTEAFF. The chain combines TRBV20-1 with TRBJ1-1; no definite D call. Germline assignment: CDR1 DFQATT and CDR2 SNEGSKA (reference sequence). This CDR3 spans 15 amino acids. V lost 6 bases and J 1 base, leaving 18 bases between the germline ends.

The chain joins TRBV20-1 to TRBJ2-1; 9 positions agree with TRBD2. The CDR3 contains 13 residues. From germline, CDR1 is DFQATT and CDR2 SNEGSKA (reference sequence). Trimming cost V 7 bases and J 4 bases; bases outside gene matches: 5. The CDR3 here is CSVAGEGYNEQFF. For the CDR3, the DNA is TGCAGTGTAGCGGGAGAGGGTTACAATGAGCAGTTCTTC.

This clonotype has a handful of counts. V is TRBV6-1 and J is TRBJ2-3; D gene unclear. The germline CDR1 and CDR2 sequences are MNHNS and SASEGT. The CDR3 has 16 residues. Trimming pared 2 bases from V and 2 bases from J, leaving 14 bases between. The CDR3 is CASSELAAWLTDTQYF. In DNA form, the CDR3 reads TGTGCCAGCAGTGAACTGGCAGCCTGGCTCACAGATACGCAGTATTTT.

This clonotype has more than one count but fewer than ten. The junction departs from the called germline gene at one end, perhaps through a read error. CDR3 loop: CASSLGPWNNEQLFF. The CDR3 nucleotides read TGCGCCAGCAGCCTAGGGCCATGGAACAATGAACAACTGTTTTTT. The gene calls are TRBV5-1 and TRBJ1-4; the D is unclear. Germline values: CDR1 SGHRS, CDR2 YFSETQ. This CDR3 has 15 amino acids.

In this sample, this clonotype turned up a few times. The chain is built from TRBV29-1 and TRBJ2-4, with 7 bases lining up with TRBD1. This CDR3 contains 15 residues. The V segment lost 1 base and the J segment 7 bases; nucleotides outside the gene matches: 10. Per germline, CDR1 SQVTM and CDR2 ANQGSEA. This CDR3 is CSVEARAGGVNIQYF. As DNA, the CDR3 is TGCAGCGTTGAAGCCCGGGCAGGGGGTGTGAACATTCAGTACTTC.

This clonotype was observed a single time. The chain couples TRBV20-1 to TRBJ1-5, with TRBD1 as a possible D gene (5 bases). The germline gives CDR1 DFQATT, CDR2 SNEGSKA (reference sequence). Trimming took off 3 bases at V and 6 bases at J, with 12 bases between the two ends. This CDR3 contains 13 residues. The CDR3 DNA is TGCAGTGCTAGTAAATTGGGGGGTCAGCCCCAGCATTTT. Translated: CSASKLGGQPQHF.

In this sample, this clonotype turned up a few times. The rearrangement uses TRBV12-3 or TRBV12-4 and TRBJ2-1; 8 bases line up with TRBD2. The V gene end was trimmed by 5 bases and the J gene end by 4 bases; junction bases not matched to a gene: 13. This CDR3 is 17 amino acids long. The CDR3: CASSRREPGLEYNEQFF. The CDR3 DNA follows: TGTGCCAGCAGTCGGAGGGAACCGGGACTAGAATACAATGAGCAGTTCTTC.

This rearrangement joins TRBV20-1 to TRBJ1-1; D call uncertain. The CDR3 is 10 residues long. Germline V gene sequence: CDR1 DFQATT, CDR2 SNEGSKA (reference sequence). V was shortened by 7 bases and J by 4 bases, with 7 bases between the two germline ends. The CDR3 loop reads CSGGGTEAFF. CDR3 coding DNA: TGCAGTGGGGGAGGCACTGAAGCTTTCTTT.

This chain joins TRBV3-1 and TRBJ2-5; 12 bases map to TRBD2. The junction had 5 bases not matched to a gene; V was cut back by 4 bases and J by 5 bases. The V gene's germline CDR1 is LGHDT and CDR2 YNNKEL (reference sequence). The length of the CDR3 is 15 residues. CDR3: CASSLLAGGDETQYF. The CDR3 nucleotides read TGTGCCAGCAGCCTCCTAGCGGGAGGGGATGAGACCCAGTACTTC.